This is a list of T cell receptor beta chains from one sample in a study of response to subunit inactivated influenza vaccine. TCRdb re-derived calls from the RT-PCR reads in MiXCR, one entry per CDR3 protein. The repertoire holds 530,000 or so distinct CDR3 sequences, with about an eighth as singletons. The sequencing used PBMCs from blood, collected on the day of vaccination. Source of these receptors: a man aged 50 or older who received an inactivated influenza vaccine. The CDR3 runs from the conserved cysteine through the conserved F or W. Fields, in order: CDR3 length, V gene, clone size, D gene, J gene, CDR3 DNA, CDR3 protein. A D gene is named only where the DNA matches it firmly. Expanded clones get a size class; other rows say once, few or many, or leave the size out.

12	TRBV29-1	NA	NA	TRBJ2-3	TGCAGCGTTGGGCGTAGCGCAGATACGCAGTATTTT	CSVGRSADTQYF
15	TRBV5-1	NA	TRBD1	TRBJ2-2	TGCGCCAGCAGAACAGGACAGGGGCAGGACGGGGAGCTGTTTTTT	CASRTGQGQDGELFF
16	TRBV3-1	NA	TRBD1	TRBJ1-2	TGTGCCAGCAGCCAAGGTCTCCGGGACAGGGCTTATGGCTACACCTTC	CASSQGLRDRAYGYTF
18	TRBV12-3/TRBV12-4	few	NA	TRBJ2-3	TGTGCCAGCAGTTTGGAGGACACCTATCCTCGGGGTACAGATACGCAGTATTTT	CASSLEDTYPRGTDTQYF
15	TRBV24-1	few	NA	TRBJ1-2	TGTGCCACCAGTGATCCCCGACCCGGCGGGGATGGCTACACCTTC	CATSDPRPGGDGYTF
15	TRBV7-2	few	TRBD2	TRBJ2-7	TGTGCCAGCAGCATTCCCGGGACTACCTTGTCCGAGCAGTACTTC	CASSIPGTTLSEQYF
14	TRBV24-1	NA	NA	TRBJ2-3	TGTGCCACCAGTGATTTGGCAGCCACAGATACGCAGTATTTT	CATSDLAATDTQYF
16	TRBV25-1	few	NA	TRBJ1-6	TGTGCCAGCAGTGAATTTAGGTCAGGGGTTAATTCACCCCTCCACTTT	CASSEFRSGVNSPLHF
14	TRBV30	NA	NA	TRBJ2-4	TGTGCCTGGAGTGTTGGGGGGACCAAAAACATTCAGTACTTC	CAWSVGGTKNIQYF
15	TRBV5-1	NA	NA	TRBJ2-2	TGCGCCAGCAGCTTGGAAGTCGCGGGGATCGGGGAGCTGTTTTTT	CASSLEVAGIGELFF
18	TRBV5-1	few	NA	TRBJ2-6	TGCGCCAGCAGCTTGGCGGGGCTTAGCGGATCTGGGGCCAACGTCCTGACTTTC	CASSLAGLSGSGANVLTF
15	TRBV11-2	NA	TRBD2	TRBJ2-7	TGTGCCAGCAGCGGGGACTATCTACCTTCCTACGAGCAGTACTTC	CASSGDYLPSYEQYF
14	TRBV5-1	many	NA	TRBJ2-4	TGCGCCAGCAGCTTGTCGACAGGCGAAAACATTCAGTACTTC	CASSLSTGENIQYF
17	TRBV7-9	NA	TRBD2	TRBJ2-5	TGTGCCAGCAGCCCCCTGGCGGCTAGCGGACTCCAAGAGACCCAGTACTTC	CASSPLAASGLQETQYF
14	TRBV7-9	many	NA	TRBJ2-2	TGTGCCAGCAGCTCCAGGGCCCTGACCGGGGAGCTGTTTTTT	CASSSRALTGELFF
17	TRBV5-1	many	NA	TRBJ1-4	TGCGCCAGCAGCTCCAATCCTTTGACAGGACGAAATGAAAAACTGTTTTTT	CASSSNPLTGRNEKLFF